This paragraph covers one TCR beta chain sequence. Adults between about 18 and 95 years of age took part from about two dozen US areas. Clinical histories supplied by participants themselves formed the basis of cohort assignment. Under the authors' procedure: Amplification of reference gene primers was used by the study to estimate nucleated cell counts. Using immunoSEQ multiplex PCR, the repertoire was profiled, and TCRdb retains in-frame clones only, with some absent. V and J calls and clone size are copied from that table; D and trimming were computed from the DNA. The profile shows hundreds of thousands of clones, around nine tenths of them singletons. Germline values: CDR1 SGHRS, CDR2 YFSETQ. This CDR3 region has 14 residues. Trimming shortened V by 4 bases and J by 4 bases, and 14 bases separated the two germline ends. The data stem from a study of blood T cell repertoires in COVID-19.

The origin of this receptor is a woman in her 50s who had recovered from COVID-19. The source material was PBMCs or T cells enriched from blood (not recorded which). V and J are TRBV5-1 and TRBJ1-1, with TRBD1 as a possible D gene (5 bases). In DNA, the CDR3 is TGCGCCAGCAGCGCGGACACGGTTATCACTGAAGCTTTCTTT. Encoded protein: CASSADTVITEAFF.